The entry below gives a single T cell receptor beta chain sequence along with its context. Participants, about 18 to 90 years old, spanned more than 20 US areas. The study assigned cohorts using participant-reported clinical history. Methods used by the authors: Amplification of reference gene primers was used by the study to estimate nucleated cell counts. Generated by immunoSEQ multiplex PCR, the TCRdb table keeps only in-frame clones and is missing some. The V and J calls and the clone size are those of that table, but D and trimming were determined from the DNA. The repertoire has 160,000 or so clones, over 75% of them found once; the top ten carry approximately 6%. These data come from a study of blood T cell repertoires in COVID-19. Study-wide background: Nucleic acid was either cDNA or gDNA, and it came from T cells, B-cell-depleted T cells, or PBMCs.

The germline CDR1 and CDR2 sequences are LNHDA and SQIVND (reference sequence). CDR3 length equals 17 residues. Trimming cost V 5 bases and J 2 bases; bases outside gene matches: 10. The genes are TRBV19 and TRBJ1-3, with 9 bases that match TRBD1. The sample consisted of PBMCs or T cells enriched from blood (not recorded which). The clonotype comes from a man aged 35 to 55 who had recovered from COVID-19. The DNA for the CDR3 is TGTGCCAGTAGTCCCGCCCGGGACAGGGTAGCTGGAAACACCATATATTTT. It yields the protein CASSPARDRVAGNTIYF.